The 16 T cell receptor beta chains below were found in one sample sequenced in a study of T cells expressing NK-cell markers. For each CDR3 protein, TCRdb gives one entry from its re-call of the 5' RACE reads, without DNA. The sample table sets out 150,000 to 170,000 distinct CDR3 sequences. Material for sequencing was blood T cells: a sorted CD56 or NKG2C T cell subset, CD4+ or CD8+ T cells, or bulk PBMC T cells (not recorded which). Receptors were obtained from a woman between 45 and 65 years old in good health.

This chain uses TRBV12-3 or TRBV12-4 with TRBJ2-1; there is no DNA to check the TCRdb D call of TRBD1. This CDR3 is built from 14 residues. CDR3 protein: CASSPVRGVNEQFF.

The chain carries TRBV14 and TRBJ1-2. Germline V lookup: CDR1 SGHDN, CDR2 FVKESK. CDR3 length: 14 amino acids. The chain's CDR3 is CASSQDEGLHGYTF.

J is TRBJ2-1 and V is TRBV11-2. Germline CDR1 and CDR2: SGHAT and FQNNGV. The CDR3 runs 12 residues. CDR3 in amino acids: CASSTIGDEQFF.

CDR3 in amino acids: CASSGGTGGYEQYF. V usage is TRBV28 and J usage is TRBJ2-7; no DNA is available, so the TRBD1 call from TCRdb remains unchecked. The length of the CDR3 is 14 residues. Germline CDR1 reads MDHEN; CDR2 reads SYDVKM.

The CDR3 spells CASSYTLSSYNEQFF. The gene calls are TRBV6-5 and TRBJ2-1. Germline V gene lookup returns CDR1 MNHEY and CDR2 SVGAGI. This CDR3 has 15 residues.

CDR3: CASPRKREGRDEQFF. The chain combines TRBV27 with TRBJ2-1; TCRdb calls TRBD2, which cannot be checked without DNA. The CDR3 is 15 amino acids. Germline loops: CDR1 MNHEY, CDR2 SMNVEV (reference sequence).

The rearrangement uses TRBV24-1 and TRBJ2-2; TCRdb returns TRBD2, unconfirmable since there is no DNA. This CDR3 region has 19 residues. The germline CDR1 and CDR2 sequences are KGHDR and SFDVKD. CDR3 residues: CATSDPTSGAWANTGELFF.

The chain couples TRBV6-5 to TRBJ2-2; TCRdb gives TRBD1 as the D gene, but with no DNA this cannot be confirmed. Germline V gene data show CDR1 as MNHEY and CDR2 as SVGAGI. This CDR3 has 12 residues. CDR3 amino acids: CASSPGVGELFF.

The V and J genes are TRBV13 and TRBJ2-3; as DNA is missing, the TRBD1 call by TCRdb cannot be tested. Germline CDR1 reads PRHDT; CDR2 reads FYEKMQ (reference sequence). The CDR3 runs to 17 residues. CDR3: CASSSLKEGQIEYTQYF.

The V gene is TRBV7-9, the J gene TRBJ2-5; TCRdb reports TRBD2, a call that lacks DNA to check it against. This CDR3 contains 14 residues. Germline CDR1 and CDR2: SEHNR and FQNEAQ (reference sequence). The CDR3 is CASSRFGEGETQYF.

The CDR3 sequence: CASSDGLAGATDTQYF. The rearrangement links TRBV2 to TRBJ2-3; TCRdb's D gene call, TRBD2, goes unchecked for lack of DNA. The CDR3 sequence is 16 residues long. The germline V gene encodes CDR1 SNHLY and CDR2 FYNNEI.

This chain uses TRBV7-9 with TRBJ2-1; checking the TCRdb D call of TRBD1 is not possible without DNA. Germline CDR1 SEHNR, CDR2 FQNEAQ (reference sequence). This CDR3 is built from 13 residues. The CDR3 loop reads CASSPTGQAEQFF.

The chain employs TRBV20-1 and TRBJ2-1; lacking DNA, the TRBD1 call made by TCRdb goes unchecked. The CDR3 spans 11 residues. Germline CDR1 reads DFQATT; CDR2 reads SNEGSKA (reference sequence). This chain's CDR3 is CSARAPSEQFF.

The chain carries TRBV5-5 and TRBJ2-2; TCRdb calls TRBD1, which cannot be checked without DNA. The CDR3 extends over 15 amino acids. Germline V gene sequence: CDR1 SGHKS, CDR2 YYEKEE (reference sequence). The CDR3 sequence is CASSLSAPGTGELFF.

This rearrangement joins TRBV27 to TRBJ1-5. The length of the CDR3 is 14 residues. Germline V gene lookup returns CDR1 MNHEY and CDR2 SMNVEV (reference sequence). The CDR3: CASSPGLFNQPQHF.

This chain connects TRBV7-9 to TRBJ1-1; TCRdb calls TRBD1, which cannot be checked without DNA. Germline V gene data show CDR1 as SEHNR and CDR2 as FQNEAQ (reference sequence). The CDR3 runs 13 residues. The CDR3 loop is CASRQGRNTEAFF.